The 12 T cell receptor beta chains presented below share a single source sample, sequenced in a study of CD8 T cells in Susac syndrome. When the RNA was reverse transcribed, random hexamers were used with an input of 0.5 to 1 ug. One entry per CDR3 protein, called by TCRdb with MiXCR from the immunoSEQ multiplex PCR reads. The top ten hold about 0.095% of the sample, which has 240,000 or so distinct CDR3 sequences, 96% seen once. What was sequenced was CD4+ T cells from PBMCs. All receptors come from a human donor with Susac syndrome.

The chain recombines TRBV27 with TRBJ2-3; D is possibly TRBD1 (5 bases). There are 13 residues in the CDR3. In germline, CDR1 is MNHEY, CDR2 SMNVEV (reference sequence). V lost 5 bases and J 14 bases, leaving 20 bases between the germline ends. The CDR3 nucleotides read TGTGCCAGCAGTGTACCAACAGGCGCCTTGCGGTATTTT. Amino acid sequence: CASSVPTGALRYF.

The table lists this clonotype with a count of one. The chain links TRBV12-3 or TRBV12-4 to TRBJ1-1, with 7 positions matching TRBD1. The CDR3 has 14 amino acids. Trimming cost V 7 bases and J 2 bases; bases outside gene matches: 7. Here the CDR3 DNA reads TGTGCCAGCACCGACAGGGCAGTAAACACTGAAGCTTTCTTT. Protein sequence: CASTDRAVNTEAFF.

V gene TRBV7-9 combines with J gene TRBJ1-2, with 8 positions matching TRBD1. The germline CDR1 and CDR2 sequences are SEHNR and FQNEAQ (reference sequence). The ends lost 3 bases at V and 7 bases at J; junction bases unmatched: 10. The CDR3 has 15 residues. CDR3 nucleotides: TGTGCCAGCAGCTTGGGGGGACAGGTGGTACCTGGCTACACCTTC. Its translation: CASSLGGQVVPGYTF.

V gene TRBV20-1 combines with J gene TRBJ2-1; TRBD2 matches at 10 bases. This CDR3 contains 15 residues. Germline-derived CDR1 and CDR2 are DFQATT and SNEGSKA (reference sequence). Germline trimming cut 0 bases from V and 5 bases from J; bases unmatched to any gene: 4. CDR3 residues: CSARDLLAGDNEQFF. DNA for the CDR3: TGCAGTGCTAGAGATCTCCTAGCGGGAGACAATGAGCAGTTCTTC.

The chain employs TRBV18 and TRBJ2-4; perhaps TRBD1 as D (6 bases). CDR3 length: 14 residues. CDR1 is KGHSH, CDR2 LQKENI, per germline. V lost 1 base and J 9 bases, leaving 13 bases between the germline ends. The CDR3 region has the DNA TGTGCCAGCTCACCACGCGGCAGGGGCGGCATTCAGTACTTC. Its translation: CASSPRGRGGIQYF.

This clonotype has a handful of counts. This chain links TRBV11-1 with TRBJ2-7, with 11 bases matching TRBD1. Germline V CDR1 and CDR2: SGHAT, FQDESV (reference sequence). Germline trimming cut 2 bases from V and 3 bases from J; bases unmatched to any gene: 3. The CDR3 is 15 residues long. CDR3 protein: CASSLRGTGGYEQYF. In DNA, the CDR3 is TGTGCCAGCAGCTTACGGGGGACAGGGGGCTACGAGCAGTACTTC.

V gene TRBV20-1 combines with J gene TRBJ1-2, with 8 bases fitting TRBD1. From germline, CDR1 is DFQATT and CDR2 SNEGSKA (reference sequence). Trimming took 7 bases from V and 7 from J; bases not matched to a gene: 17. The CDR3 sequence is 15 residues long. The CDR3 DNA reads as TGCAGTGTCCAAAGTCCGGGACAGGTCTTCGGTGGCTACACCTTC. It codes for CSVQSPGQVFGGYTF.

This chain connects TRBV5-4 to TRBJ1-1, with D perhaps TRBD1 (5 bases). In germline, CDR1 is SGHNT, CDR2 YYREEE (reference sequence). CDR3 length equals 14 residues. The V end was cut by 6 bases, the J end by 4 bases, with 16 bases between. In nucleotides, the CDR3 is TGTGCCAGCAAACGTGAGAGGGGCGGCACTGAAGCTTTCTTT. Translating gives CASKRERGGTEAFF.

The V call is TRBV3-1, the J call TRBJ1-2; TRBD1 agrees at 9 bases. Per the germline V gene, CDR1 is LGHDT and CDR2 is YNNKEL (reference sequence). After removal of 5 bases from V and 8 bases from J, the junction contained 9 bases not matched to a gene. The CDR3 consists of 14 residues. The CDR3 bases are TGTGCCAGCAGCTCCGGGACAGGGAACCGAGGCTACACCTTC. Translating gives CASSSGTGNRGYTF.

The CDR3 is CASSLSLAGGTEQFF. CDR3 bases: TGCGCCAGCAGCTTGAGCCTAGCGGGAGGGACCGAGCAGTTCTTC. This chain uses TRBV5-1 with TRBJ2-1, with 12 bases identical to TRBD2. Losses at the gene ends were 1 base for V and 10 bases for J; bases not matched to a gene: 6. This CDR3 contains 15 residues. Germline V CDR1 and CDR2: SGHRS, YFSETQ.

The chain carries TRBV29-1 and TRBJ1-2, with 7 positions matching TRBD1. The CDR3 spans 12 residues. Germline trimming cut 4 bases from V and 4 bases from J; bases unmatched to any gene: 3. Looked up from germline, CDR1 is SQVTM and CDR2 is ANQGSEA. The DNA for the CDR3 is TGCAGCGTTGGACAGGGTTTCTATGGCTACACCTTC. Translation: CSVGQGFYGYTF.

The chain uses TRBV5-1 and TRBJ2-5; D possibly corresponds to TRBD2 (6 bases). Trimming stripped 6 bases from V and 4 bases from J, with 13 bases between. The CDR3 covers 13 residues. Germline values: CDR1 SGHRS, CDR2 YFSETQ. The CDR3 region is CASNGGSGETQYF. CDR3 sequence (DNA): TGCGCCAGCAATGGGGGGTCGGGAGAGACCCAGTACTTC. Looking up the rest from reference TRBV5-1 and TRBJ2-5 gives the full variable domain: KAGVTQTPRYLIKTRGQQVTLSCSPISGHRSVSWYQQTPGQGLQFLFEYFSETQRNKGNFPGRFSGRQFSNSRSEMNVSTLELGDSALYLCASNGGSGETQYFGPGTRLLVL.